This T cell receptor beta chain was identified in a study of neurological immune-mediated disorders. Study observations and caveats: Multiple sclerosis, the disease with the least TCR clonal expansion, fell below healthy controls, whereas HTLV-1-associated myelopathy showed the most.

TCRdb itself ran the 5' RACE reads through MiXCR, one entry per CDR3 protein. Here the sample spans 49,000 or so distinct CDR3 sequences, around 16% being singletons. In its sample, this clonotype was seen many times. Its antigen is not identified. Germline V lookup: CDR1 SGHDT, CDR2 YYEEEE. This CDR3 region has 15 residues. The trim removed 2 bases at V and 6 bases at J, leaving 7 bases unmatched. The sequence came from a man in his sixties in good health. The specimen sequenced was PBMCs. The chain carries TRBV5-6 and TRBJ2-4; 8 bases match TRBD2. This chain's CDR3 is CASSLTGAGGNIQYF. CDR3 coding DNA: TGTGCCAGCAGCTTAACCGGGGCGGGGGGAAACATTCAGTACTTC. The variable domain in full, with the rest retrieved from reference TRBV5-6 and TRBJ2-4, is DAGVTQSPTHLIKTRGQQVTLRCSPKSGHDTVSWYQQALGQGPQFIFQYYEEEERQRGNFPDRFSGHQFPNYSSELNVNALLLGDSALYLCASSLTGAGGNIQYFGAGTRLSVL.